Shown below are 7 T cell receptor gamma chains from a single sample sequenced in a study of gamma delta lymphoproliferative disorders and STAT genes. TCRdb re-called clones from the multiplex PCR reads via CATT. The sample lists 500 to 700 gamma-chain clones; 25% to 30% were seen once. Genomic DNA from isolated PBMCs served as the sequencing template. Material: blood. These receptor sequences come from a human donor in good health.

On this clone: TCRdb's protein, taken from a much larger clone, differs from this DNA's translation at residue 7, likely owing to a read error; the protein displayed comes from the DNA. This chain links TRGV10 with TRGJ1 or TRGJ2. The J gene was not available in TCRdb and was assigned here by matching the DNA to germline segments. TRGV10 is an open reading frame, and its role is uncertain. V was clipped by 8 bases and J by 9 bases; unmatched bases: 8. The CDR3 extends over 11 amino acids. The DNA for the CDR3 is TGTGCTGCGTGGGCTGATTGTAAGAAACTCTTT. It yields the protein CAAWADCKKLF.

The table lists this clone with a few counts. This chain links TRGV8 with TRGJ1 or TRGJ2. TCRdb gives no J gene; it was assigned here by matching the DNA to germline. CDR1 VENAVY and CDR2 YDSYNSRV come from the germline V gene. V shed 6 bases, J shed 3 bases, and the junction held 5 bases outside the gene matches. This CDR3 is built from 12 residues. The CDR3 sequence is CATWKFYYKKLF. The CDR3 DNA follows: TGTGCCACCTGGAAATTTTATTATAAGAAACTCTTT.

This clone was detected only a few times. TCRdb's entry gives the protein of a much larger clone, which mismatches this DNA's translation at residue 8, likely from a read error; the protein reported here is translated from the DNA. This CDR3 is CATWDGPSRSAPVSNYYKKLF. The DNA for the CDR3 is TGTGCCACCTGGGATGGGCCGAGCCGCTCGGCCCCCGTATCGAATTATTATAAGAAACTCTTT. The gene calls are TRGV4 and TRGJ1 or TRGJ2. The J gene was not available in TCRdb and was assigned here by matching the DNA to germline segments. Germline CDR1 is EGSTGY and CDR2 is YDSYTSSV. J lost 0 bases, V lost 0 bases, and 23 bases had no gene match. The CDR3 contains 21 residues.

The CDR3 DNA reads TGTGCCTTGTGGGAGGTGGGGTATAAGAAACTCTTT. Amino acid sequence: CALWEVGYKKLF. J is TRGJ1 or TRGJ2 and V is TRGV9. Matching the DNA to germline supplied the J gene, which TCRdb does not give. With 0 bases clipped from V and 7 bases from J, the junction kept 3 bases outside the gene matches. The germline V gene has CDR1 GITISATS and CDR2 ISYDGTV (reference sequence). The CDR3 consists of 12 residues.

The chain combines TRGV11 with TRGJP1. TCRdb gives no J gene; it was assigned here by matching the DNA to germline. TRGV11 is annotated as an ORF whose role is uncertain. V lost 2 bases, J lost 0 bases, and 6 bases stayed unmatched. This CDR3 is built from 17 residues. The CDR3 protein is CACWIRPPYTTGWFKIF. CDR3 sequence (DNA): TGTGCCTGCTGGATTAGGCCCCCTTATACCACTGGTTGGTTCAAGATATTT.

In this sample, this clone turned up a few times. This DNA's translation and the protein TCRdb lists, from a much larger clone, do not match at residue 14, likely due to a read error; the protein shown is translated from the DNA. The CDR3 coding sequence is TGTGCCTTGTGGGAGGTCACAGGAGAGTTGGGCAAAAAAAGCAAGGTATTT. Its protein is CALWEVTGELGKKSKVF. This chain joins TRGV9 and TRGJP. The J gene, not given by TCRdb, was assigned here from a germline match of the nucleotide sequence. The length of the CDR3 is 17 residues. Germline-derived CDR1 and CDR2 are GITISATS and ISYDGTV (reference sequence).

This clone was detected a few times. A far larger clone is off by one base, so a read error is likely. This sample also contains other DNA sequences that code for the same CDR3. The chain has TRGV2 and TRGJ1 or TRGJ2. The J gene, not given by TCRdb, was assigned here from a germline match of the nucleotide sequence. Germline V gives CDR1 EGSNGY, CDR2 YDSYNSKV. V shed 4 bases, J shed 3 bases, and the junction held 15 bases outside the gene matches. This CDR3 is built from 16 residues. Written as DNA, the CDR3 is TGTGCCACCTGGGATGGGCCGTCTCGTTTTTATTATAAGAAACTCTTT. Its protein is CATWDGPSRFYYKKLF.